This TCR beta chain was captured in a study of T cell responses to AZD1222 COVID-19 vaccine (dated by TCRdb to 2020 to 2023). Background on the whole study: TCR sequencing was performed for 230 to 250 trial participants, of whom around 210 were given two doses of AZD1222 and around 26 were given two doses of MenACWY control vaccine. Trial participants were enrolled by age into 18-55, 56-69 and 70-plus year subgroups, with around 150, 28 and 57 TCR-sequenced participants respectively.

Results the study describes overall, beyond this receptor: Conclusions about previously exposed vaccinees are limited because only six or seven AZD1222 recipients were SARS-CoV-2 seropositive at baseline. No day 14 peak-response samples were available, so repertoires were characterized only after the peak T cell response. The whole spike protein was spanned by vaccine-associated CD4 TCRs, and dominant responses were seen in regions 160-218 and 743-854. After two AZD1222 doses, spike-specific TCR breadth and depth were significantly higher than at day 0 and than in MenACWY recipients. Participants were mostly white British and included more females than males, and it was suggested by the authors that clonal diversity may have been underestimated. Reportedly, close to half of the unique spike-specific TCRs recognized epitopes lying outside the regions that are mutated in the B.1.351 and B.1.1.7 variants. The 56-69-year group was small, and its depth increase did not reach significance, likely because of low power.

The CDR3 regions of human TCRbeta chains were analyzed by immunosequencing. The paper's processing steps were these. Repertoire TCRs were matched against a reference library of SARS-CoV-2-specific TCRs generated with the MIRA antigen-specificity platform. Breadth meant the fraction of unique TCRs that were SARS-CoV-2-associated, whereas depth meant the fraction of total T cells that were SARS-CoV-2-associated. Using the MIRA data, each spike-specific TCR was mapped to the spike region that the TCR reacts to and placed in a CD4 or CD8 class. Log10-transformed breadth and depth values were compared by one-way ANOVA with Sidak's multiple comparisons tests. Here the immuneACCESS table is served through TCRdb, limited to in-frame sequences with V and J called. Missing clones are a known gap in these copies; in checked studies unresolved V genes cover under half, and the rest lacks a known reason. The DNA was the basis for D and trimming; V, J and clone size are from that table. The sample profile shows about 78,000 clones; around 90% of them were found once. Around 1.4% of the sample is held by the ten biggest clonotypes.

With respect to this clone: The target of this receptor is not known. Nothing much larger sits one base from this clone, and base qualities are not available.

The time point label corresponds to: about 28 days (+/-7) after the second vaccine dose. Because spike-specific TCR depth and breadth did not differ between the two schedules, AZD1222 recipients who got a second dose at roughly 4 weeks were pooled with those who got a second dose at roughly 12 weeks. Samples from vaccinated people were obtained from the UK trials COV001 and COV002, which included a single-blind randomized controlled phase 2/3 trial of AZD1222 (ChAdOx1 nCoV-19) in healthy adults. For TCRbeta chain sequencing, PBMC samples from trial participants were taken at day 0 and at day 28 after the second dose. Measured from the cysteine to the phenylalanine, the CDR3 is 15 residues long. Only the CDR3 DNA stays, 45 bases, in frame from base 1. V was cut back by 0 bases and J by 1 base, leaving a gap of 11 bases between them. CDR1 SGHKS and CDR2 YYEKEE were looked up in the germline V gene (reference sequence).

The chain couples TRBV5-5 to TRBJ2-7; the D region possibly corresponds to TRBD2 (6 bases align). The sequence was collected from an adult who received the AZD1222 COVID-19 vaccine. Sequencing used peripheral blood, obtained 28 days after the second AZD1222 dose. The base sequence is TGTGCCAGCAGCTTGGGCGGACTACCTTCCTACGAGCAGTACTTC. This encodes CASSLGGLPSYEQYF. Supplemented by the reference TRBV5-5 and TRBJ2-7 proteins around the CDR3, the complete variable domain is DAGVTQSPTHLIKTRGQQVTLRCSPISGHKSVSWYQQVLGQGPQFIFQYYEKEERGRGNFPDRFSARQFPNYSSELNVNALLLGDSALYLCASSLGGLPSYEQYFGPGTRLTVT.